This record concerns one T cell receptor (beta chain) sequence. The data stem from a study of shared clonotypes between healthy human individuals. Each of the donors was a healthy adult who was HIV-negative and had not had a recent acute infection or vaccination. CDR1 is SEHNR, CDR2 FQNEAQ, per germline (reference sequence). CDR3 length: 13 residues. Trimming cost V 5 bases and J 6 bases; bases outside gene matches: 4. Data came from immunoSEQ multiplex PCR; TCRdb stores just in-frame clones and leaves some out. The sample shows about 380,000 clones, roughly 96% of them seen only once. Sample: memory CD8+ T cells sorted from blood. Indicated subset: CD45RO+ cells pooled with CCR7-negative TemRA cells. This sequence joins TRBV7-9 and TRBJ2-1; 7 positions match TRBD1. This TCR was recovered from a man aged 30 to 45 in good health. The CDR3 loop is CASSPGQINEQFF. The CDR3 bases are TGTGCCAGCAGCCCGGGACAGATCAATGAGCAGTTCTTC.